This T cell receptor (beta chain) originates from a study of T cells in Graves' hyperthyroidism and ophthalmopathy. Looking at the study overall: Blood from the periphery was taken at initial diagnosis, before any treatment.

CDR1 is MNHEY and CDR2 is SVGEGT in the germline V gene. CDR3 length: 12 amino acids. Trimming shortened V by 8 bases and J by 0 bases, and 7 bases separated the two germline ends. Extraction of PBMCs used under 13 ml of fresh peripheral blood. TCR beta CDR3 regions were amplified from RNA transcripts. First-round RT-PCR targeting the TCR CDR3 was performed with the HTBI primer set. TCRdb independently ran MiXCR on the multiplex PCR reads; one entry per CDR3 protein. This table holds fewer than 300,000 distinct CDR3 sequences, 20% to 30% found once. The TCR originated in a middle-aged man with Graves' hyperthyroidism that later progressed to Graves' ophthalmopathy. The gene calls are TRBV6-2 or TRBV6-3 and TRBJ1-2; D is unclear. Source material: blood. CDR3 nucleotide sequence: TGTGCCAGCGACGGACCTAACTATGGCTACACCTTC. This gives the protein CASDGPNYGYTF.